This T cell receptor beta chain derives from a study of T cells of healthy individuals. The CDR3 contains 15 residues. The V and J ends lost 0 bases and 3 bases respectively, with 9 bases between them. In germline, CDR1 is SGHTA, CDR2 FQGNSA. TCRdb recomputed calls from the 5' RACE reads with MiXCR, one row per CDR3 protein. The data hold around 98,000 distinct CDR3 sequences, with 15% to 20% observed a single time. This clonotype came up many times. The sequence derives from a human donor in good health. The rearrangement joins TRBV7-2 to TRBJ2-1; D is possibly TRBD1 (5 bases). CDR3: CASSLASGFYNEQFF. CDR3 sequence (DNA): TGTGCCAGCAGCTTAGCATCAGGGTTCTACAATGAGCAGTTCTTC. The full variable domain, rest sourced from reference TRBV7-2 and TRBJ2-1, is GAGVSQSPSNKVTEKGKDVELRCDPISGHTALYWYRQSLGQGLEFLIYFQGNSAPDKSGLPSDRFSAERTGGSVSTLTIQRTQQEDSAVYLCASSLASGFYNEQFFGPGTRLTVL.